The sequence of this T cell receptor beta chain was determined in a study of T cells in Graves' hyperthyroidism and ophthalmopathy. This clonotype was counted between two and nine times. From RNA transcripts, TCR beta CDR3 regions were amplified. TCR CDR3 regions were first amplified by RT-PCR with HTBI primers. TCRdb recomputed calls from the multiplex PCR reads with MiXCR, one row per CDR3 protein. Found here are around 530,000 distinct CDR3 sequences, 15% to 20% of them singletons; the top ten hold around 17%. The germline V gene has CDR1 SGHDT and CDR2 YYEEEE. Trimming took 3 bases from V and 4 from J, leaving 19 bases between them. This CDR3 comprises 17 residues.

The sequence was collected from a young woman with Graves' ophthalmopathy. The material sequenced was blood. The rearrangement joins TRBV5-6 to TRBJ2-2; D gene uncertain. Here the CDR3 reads CASSSRRRQLGTGELFF. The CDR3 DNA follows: TGTGCCAGCAGCTCACGGCGGCGGCAGCTGGGCACCGGGGAGCTGTTTTTT.